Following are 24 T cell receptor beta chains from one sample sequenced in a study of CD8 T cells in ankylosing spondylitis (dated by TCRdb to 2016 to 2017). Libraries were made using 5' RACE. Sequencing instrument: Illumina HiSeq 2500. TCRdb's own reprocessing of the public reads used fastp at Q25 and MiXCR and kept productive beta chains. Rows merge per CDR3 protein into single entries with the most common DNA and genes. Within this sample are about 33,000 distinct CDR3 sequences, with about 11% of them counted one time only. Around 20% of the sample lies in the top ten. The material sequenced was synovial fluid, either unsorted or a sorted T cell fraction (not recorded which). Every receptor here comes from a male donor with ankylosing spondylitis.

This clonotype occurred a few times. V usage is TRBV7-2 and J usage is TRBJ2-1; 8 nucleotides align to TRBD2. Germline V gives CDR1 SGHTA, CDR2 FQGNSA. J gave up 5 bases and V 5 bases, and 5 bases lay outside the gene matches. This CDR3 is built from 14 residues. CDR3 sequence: CASSKGLGNNEQFF. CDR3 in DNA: TGTGCCAGCAGCAAGGGACTAGGGAACAATGAGCAGTTCTTC.

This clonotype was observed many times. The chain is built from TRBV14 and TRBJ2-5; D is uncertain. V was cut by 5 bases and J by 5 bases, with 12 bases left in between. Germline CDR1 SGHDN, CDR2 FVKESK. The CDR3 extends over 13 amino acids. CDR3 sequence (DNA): TGTGCCAGCAGCGCTAGGGTTTGGGAGACCCAGTACTTC. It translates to CASSARVWETQYF.

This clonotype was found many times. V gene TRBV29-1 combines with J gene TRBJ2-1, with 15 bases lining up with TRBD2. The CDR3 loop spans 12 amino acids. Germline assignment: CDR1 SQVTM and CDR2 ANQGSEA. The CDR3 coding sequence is TGCAGAGTCCCGGGACTAGCGGGAGGAACGTTCTTC. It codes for CRVPGLAGGTFF.

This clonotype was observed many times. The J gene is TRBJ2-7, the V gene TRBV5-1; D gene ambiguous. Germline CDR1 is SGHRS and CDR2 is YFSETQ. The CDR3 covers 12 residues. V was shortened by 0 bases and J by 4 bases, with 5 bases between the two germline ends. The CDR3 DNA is TGCGCCAGCAGCTTGGTCTGGTACGAGCAGTACTTC. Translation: CASSLVWYEQYF. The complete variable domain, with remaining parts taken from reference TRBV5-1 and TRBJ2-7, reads KAGVTQTPRYLIKTRGQQVTLSCSPISGHRSVSWYQQTPGQGLQFLFEYFSETQRNKGNFPGRFSGRQFSNSRSEMNVSTLELGDSALYLCASSLVWYEQYFGPGTRLTVT.

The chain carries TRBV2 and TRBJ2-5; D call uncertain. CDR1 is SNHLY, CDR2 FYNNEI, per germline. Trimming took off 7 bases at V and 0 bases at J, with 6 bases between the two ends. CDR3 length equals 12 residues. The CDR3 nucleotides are TGTGCCAGCACAGGAGACCAAGAGACCCAGTACTTC. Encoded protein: CASTGDQETQYF.

The CDR3 bases are TGTGCCAGCAGCTTAACCGCGTTCGAGCAGTACTTC. Its translation is CASSLTAFEQYF. The chain uses TRBV7-2 and TRBJ2-7; D is undetermined. Deletions cut 2 bases from V and 6 bases from J, with 8 bases between. The CDR3 contains 12 residues. From germline, CDR1 is SGHTA and CDR2 FQGNSA.

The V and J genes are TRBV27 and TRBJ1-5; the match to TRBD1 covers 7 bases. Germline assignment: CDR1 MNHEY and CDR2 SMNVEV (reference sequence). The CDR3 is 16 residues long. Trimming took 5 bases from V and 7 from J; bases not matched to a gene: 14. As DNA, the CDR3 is TGTGCCAGCAGTCCCTATGTGGGAGGGGGCGAGCAGCCCCAGCATTTT. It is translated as CASSPYVGGGEQPQHF.

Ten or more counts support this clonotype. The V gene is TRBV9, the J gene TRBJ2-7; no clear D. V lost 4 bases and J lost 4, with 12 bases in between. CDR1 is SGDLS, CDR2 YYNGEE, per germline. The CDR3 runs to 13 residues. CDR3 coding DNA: TGTGCCAGCAGCCCCTCGGACCCGTACGAGCAGTACTTC. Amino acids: CASSPSDPYEQYF.

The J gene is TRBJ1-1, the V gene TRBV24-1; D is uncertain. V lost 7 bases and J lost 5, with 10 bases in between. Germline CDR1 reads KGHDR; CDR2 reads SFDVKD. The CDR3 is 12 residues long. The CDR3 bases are TGTGCCACCAGGGGAAGAGGAACTGAAGCTTTCTTT. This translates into CATRGRGTEAFF.

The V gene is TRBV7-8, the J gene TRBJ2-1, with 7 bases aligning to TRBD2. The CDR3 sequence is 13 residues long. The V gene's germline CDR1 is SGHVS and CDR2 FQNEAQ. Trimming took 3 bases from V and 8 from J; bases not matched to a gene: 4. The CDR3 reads CASSFPGRDEQFF. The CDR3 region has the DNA TGTGCCAGCAGCTTCCCAGGGAGGGATGAGCAGTTCTTC.

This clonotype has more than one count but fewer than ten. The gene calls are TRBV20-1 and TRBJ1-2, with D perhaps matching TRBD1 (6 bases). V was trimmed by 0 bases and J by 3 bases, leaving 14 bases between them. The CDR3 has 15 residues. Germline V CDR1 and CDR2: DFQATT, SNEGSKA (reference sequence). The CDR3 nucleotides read TGCAGTGCTAGAGAGATACAGGGTTTCGACTATGGCTACACCTTC. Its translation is CSAREIQGFDYGYTF.

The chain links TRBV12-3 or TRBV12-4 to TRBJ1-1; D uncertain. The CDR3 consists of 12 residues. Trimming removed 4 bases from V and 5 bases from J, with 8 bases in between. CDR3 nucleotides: TGTGCCAGCAGTTCACGGAGTACTGAAGCTTTCTTT. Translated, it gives CASSSRSTEAFF.

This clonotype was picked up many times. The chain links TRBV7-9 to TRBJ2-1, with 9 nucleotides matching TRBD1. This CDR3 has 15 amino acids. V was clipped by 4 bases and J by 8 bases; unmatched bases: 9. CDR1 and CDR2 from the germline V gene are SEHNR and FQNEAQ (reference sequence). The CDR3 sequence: CASSSRTGVRYEQFF. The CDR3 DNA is TGTGCCAGCAGCTCCAGGACAGGGGTAAGGTATGAGCAGTTCTTC.

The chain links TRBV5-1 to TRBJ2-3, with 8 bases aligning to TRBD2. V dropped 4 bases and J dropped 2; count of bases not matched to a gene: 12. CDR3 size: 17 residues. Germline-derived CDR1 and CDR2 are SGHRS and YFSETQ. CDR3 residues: CASSLMGSGMVTDTQYF. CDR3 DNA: TGCGCCAGCAGCCTAATGGGTAGCGGGATGGTCACAGATACGCAGTATTTT.

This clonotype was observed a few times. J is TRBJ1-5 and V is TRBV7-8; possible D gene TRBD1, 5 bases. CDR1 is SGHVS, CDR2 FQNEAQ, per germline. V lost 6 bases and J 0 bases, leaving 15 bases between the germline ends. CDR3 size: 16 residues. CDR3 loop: CASSLKGRASNQPQHF. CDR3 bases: TGTGCCAGCAGTTTAAAGGGACGGGCTAGCAATCAGCCCCAGCATTTT.

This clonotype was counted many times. The CDR3 DNA sequence: TGTGCCAGCAGCCAAACAGGGTTCGCTGAAGCTTTCTTT. It specifies CASSQTGFAEAFF. This chain joins TRBV4-2 and TRBJ1-1, with D possibly being TRBD1 (6 bases). The germline V gene encodes CDR1 LGHNA and CDR2 YNFKEQ. This CDR3 is built from 13 residues. The germline V and J ends were trimmed by 2 bases and 6 bases, with 10 bases remaining between them.

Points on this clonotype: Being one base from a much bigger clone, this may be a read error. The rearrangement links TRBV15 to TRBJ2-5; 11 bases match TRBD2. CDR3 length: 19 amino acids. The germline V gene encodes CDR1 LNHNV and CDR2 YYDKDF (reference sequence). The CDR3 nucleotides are TGTGCCACCAGCAGAGACCCCGGGGGACTAGCGGTGGGGGAAGAGACCCAGCACTTC. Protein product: CATSRDPGGLAVGEETQHF.

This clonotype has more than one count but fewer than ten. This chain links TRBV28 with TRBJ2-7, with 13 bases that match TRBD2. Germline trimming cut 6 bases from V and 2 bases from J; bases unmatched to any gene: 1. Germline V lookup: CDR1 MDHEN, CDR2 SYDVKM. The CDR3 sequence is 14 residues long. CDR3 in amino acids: CASRLAGGPYEQYF. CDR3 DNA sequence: TGTGCCAGCAGACTAGCGGGAGGGCCCTACGAGCAGTACTTC.

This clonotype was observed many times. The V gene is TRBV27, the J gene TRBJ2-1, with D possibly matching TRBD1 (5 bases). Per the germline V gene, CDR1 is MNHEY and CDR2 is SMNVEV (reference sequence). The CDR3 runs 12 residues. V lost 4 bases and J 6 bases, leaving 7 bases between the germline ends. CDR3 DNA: TGTGCCAGCAGTTCCGACAGCAATGAGCAGTTCTTC. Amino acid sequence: CASSSDSNEQFF.

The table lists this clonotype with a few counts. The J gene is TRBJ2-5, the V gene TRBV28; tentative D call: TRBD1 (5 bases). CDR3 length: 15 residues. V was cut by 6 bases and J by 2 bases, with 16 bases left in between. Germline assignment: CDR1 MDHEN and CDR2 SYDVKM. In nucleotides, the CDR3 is TGTGCCAGCAGCTGGGTCAGGGAAGGTCAAGAGACCCAGTACTTC. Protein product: CASSWVREGQETQYF.

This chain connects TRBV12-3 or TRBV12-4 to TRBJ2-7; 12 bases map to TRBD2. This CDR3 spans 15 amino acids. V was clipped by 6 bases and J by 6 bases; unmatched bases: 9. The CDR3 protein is CASRMTSGSQSEQYF. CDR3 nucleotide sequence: TGTGCCAGCAGAATGACTAGCGGGAGCCAGAGCGAGCAGTACTTC.

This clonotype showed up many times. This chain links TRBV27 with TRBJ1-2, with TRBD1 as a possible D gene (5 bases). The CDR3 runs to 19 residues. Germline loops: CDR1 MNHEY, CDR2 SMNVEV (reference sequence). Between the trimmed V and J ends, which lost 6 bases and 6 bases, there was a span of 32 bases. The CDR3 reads CASRPSIFYTGSGQNGYTF. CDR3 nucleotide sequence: TGTGCCAGCAGACCCTCGATTTTTTACACAGGATCCGGGCAGAATGGCTACACCTTC.

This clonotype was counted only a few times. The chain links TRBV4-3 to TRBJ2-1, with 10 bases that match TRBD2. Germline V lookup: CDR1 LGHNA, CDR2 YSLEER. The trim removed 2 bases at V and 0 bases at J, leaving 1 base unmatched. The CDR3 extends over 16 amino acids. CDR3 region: CASSQRLAGSYNEQFF. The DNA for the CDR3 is TGCGCCAGCAGCCAAAGACTAGCGGGCTCCTACAATGAGCAGTTCTTC.

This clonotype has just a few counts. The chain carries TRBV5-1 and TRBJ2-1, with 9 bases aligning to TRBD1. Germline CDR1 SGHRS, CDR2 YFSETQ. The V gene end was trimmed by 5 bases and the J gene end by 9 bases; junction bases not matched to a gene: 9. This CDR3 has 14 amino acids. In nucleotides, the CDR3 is TGCGCCAGCAGACCCCGGGACAGGGTCGGTGAGCAGTTCTTC. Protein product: CASRPRDRVGEQFF.